These T cell receptor beta chains were read from a single sample in a study of tumor-infiltrating lymphocytes in primary liver carcinoma. TCRdb called the multiplex PCR reads again in MiXCR, with one record for every CDR3 protein. In the table there are tens of thousands of distinct CDR3 sequences, roughly 80% of which are singletons. The source material was tumor-adjacent normal liver tissue. Receptors originate from a woman in her twenties or thirties with primary liver carcinoma and hepatitis B virus infection. Each CDR3 is given with its conserved first and last residue. The order of the fields is D gene, V gene, clone size, J gene, CDR3 DNA, CDR3 protein. D genes are given only for firm matches. Clone size, where shown, is once, few, many, or a class for clones that have expanded.

-	TRBV6-6	-	TRBJ1-1	TGTGCCAGCGGGGGCGGCCTCGGTCGCGCTGAAGCTTTCTTT	CASGGGLGRAEAFF
-	TRBV11-2	-	TRBJ2-7	TGTGCCGGCAGCTCAGATCGTGCCAGGACAAACGAGCAGTACTTC	CAGSSDRARTNEQYF
-	TRBV11-3	-	TRBJ1-6	TGTGCCAGCAACGCCGAGGGGTACTCACCACTCCACTTT	CASNAEGYSPLHF
-	TRBV7-9	few	TRBJ2-1	TGTGCCAGCAGTGTCTCCGGGCATGAGCACTTCTTC	CASSVSGHEHFF
TRBD1	TRBV5-5	-	TRBJ2-3	TGTGCCAGCAGCCCAAGGACAGGGGGCACAGATACGCAGTATTTT	CASSPRTGGTDTQYF
TRBD1	TRBV11-2	large	TRBJ2-1	TGTGCCAGCAGCGGACAGGGTGGGGCCTACAATGAGCAGTTCTTC	CASSGQGGAYNEQFF
TRBD1	TRBV28	-	TRBJ2-7	TGTGCCAGCAGCCTAGGGACAGGTAATTACTACGAGCAGTACTTC	CASSLGTGNYYEQYF
TRBD1	TRBV29-1	-	TRBJ1-1	TGTAGCGTTGCTGATTCCGGGACAGGGGGACGGGGCACCGAAGCTTACTTT	CSVADSGTGGRGTEAYF
-	TRBV6-1	many	TRBJ2-7	TGTGCCAGCAGTGTAGGTCAGGACTCCTACGAGCAGTACTTC	CASSVGQDSYEQYF
TRBD1	TRBV11-2	-	TRBJ2-5	TGTGCCAACAGCACAAGAACAGGGGGCGCGAGAGAGATCCAGTACTTC	CANSTRTGGAREIQYF
TRBD1	TRBV6-2/TRBV6-3	-	TRBJ2-3	TGTGCCAGCAGTTACCCCCGATTCTGGGACAGGCCTAGCACAGATACGCAGTATTTT	CASSYPRFWDRPSTDTQYF
-	TRBV12-3/TRBV12-4	many	TRBJ2-1	TGTGCCAGTCCTCCGGTTCGGGGGAGTTACCATGAGCAGTTCTTC	CASPPVRGSYHEQFF
-	TRBV28	-	TRBJ1-2	TGTTCCAGCAGTCCCGGCGGGCAAGGAGGACGAGTCTATGGCTACACCTTC	CSSSPGGQGGRVYGYTF
-	TRBV29-1	-	TRBJ2-3	TGCAGCATTGTAGTGGTTGGGACAGATACGCAGTATTTT	CSIVVVGTDTQYF
-	TRBV7-6	once	TRBJ2-7	TGTGCCAGCAGTTTGGGTAGCCACGAGCAGTACTTC	CASSLGSHEQYF
-	TRBV10-3	-	TRBJ1-2	TGTGCCACCAGTGAAGATCCGGGGGATGGCTATTGCTACACCTTC	CATSEDPGDGYCYTF
TRBD2	TRBV6-6	-	TRBJ2-3	TGTGCCTGCCTAACTAGCGGGAGCGCAGATACGCAGTATTTT	CACLTSGSADTQYF
-	TRBV6-6	-	TRBJ2-5	TGTGCCAGCAGTTACGGGGGGTCACAAAAGACCCAGTGCTTC	CASSYGGSQKTQCF
-	TRBV6-2/TRBV6-3	-	TRBJ2-5	TGTGCCAGCAGTCACTCAACACGGGGTGTGGGTTTAAGCGTACGGACCCAGTACTTC	CASSHSTRGVGLSVRTQYF
TRBD1	TRBV14	-	TRBJ1-2	TGTGCCAGCAGTCGGACAGGGTGGTCCTATGGCTACACCTTC	CASSRTGWSYGYTF
-	TRBV5-6	-	TRBJ2-6	TGTGTCAGAAGCCAGGACAGCAGCTTCTCTGGGGCCAACCTCCTGACTTTC	CVRSQDSSFSGANLLTF
-	TRBV18	-	TRBJ2-7	TGTGCCAGCTCACCGGGCAGCGGGCCCTACGAGCAGTACTTC	CASSPGSGPYEQYF
-	TRBV28	-	TRBJ2-6	-	CAGSLNGVGSGANVLTF
-	TRBV7-6	-	TRBJ1-3	TGTGCCAGCAGCCCCGCCGGGACGGCCTCTGGAAACACCATATATTTT	CASSPAGTASGNTIYF
-	TRBV11-2	-	TRBJ2-3	TGTGCCAGTATCTTAGAGGACTCGGTAATGGGAACGCAGTATTTT	CASILEDSVMGTQYF
TRBD1	TRBV4-2	-	TRBJ2-6	TGTGCCAGCAACGCAATGACAGGGGGCCCCGTAAGGGCCAACGTCCTGACTTTC	CASNAMTGGPVRANVLTF
TRBD1	TRBV7-9	many	TRBJ2-7	TGTGCCAGCAGCTCTCTGTCGGCACAGGGGTTTGGCGAGCAGTACTTC	CASSSLSAQGFGEQYF
-	TRBV11-1	-	TRBJ1-1	TGTGCCAGCAACTTCGGGCATGGCTACACTGAAGCTTTTTTT	CASNFGHGYTEAFF
-	TRBV11-2	-	TRBJ2-1	TGTGCCACCAGCCATCGAGGGGCATACAATGAACAGTTCTTC	CATSHRGAYNEQFF
TRBD2	TRBV6-2/TRBV6-3	few	TRBJ2-2	TGTACCGGCAGTACTAGCGGGAGGGCCACCGGGGAGCTGTTTTTT	CTGSTSGRATGELFF
-	TRBV4-3	-	TRBJ1-2	TGCGCCAGCAGCCAAGGAAGGAGCTCTAACTATGACTATACCTTC	CASSQGRSSNYDYTF
TRBD2	TRBV11-2	-	TRBJ2-7	TGCGCCAGCAGCTTAGATCGTGGGAGGGTTAAGTACTTC	CASSLDRGRVKYF
TRBD2	TRBV11-2	-	TRBJ2-1	TGTTCCAGCAGCACCTCCCTAGCGGGAGGATACAATCAGCAGTTATTC	CSSSTSLAGGYNQQLF
TRBD2	TRBV5-6	-	TRBJ2-2	TGTGCCAGCAGCTTGGCAGCTAGCGGATTTATCGGGGAGCTGCTTTTT	CASSLAASGFIGELLF
-	TRBV13	many	TRBJ2-7	TGTGCCAGCAGCGCCAATGACAGAGCTGGTTACGAGCAGTACTTC	CASSANDRAGYEQYF
-	TRBV12-5	-	TRBJ2-3	TGTACTAGTGGTCCATGCGCGACAGATACGCAATATTTT	CTSGPCATDTQYF
TRBD1	TRBV13	-	TRBJ2-1	TGTGCCAGCAGCCTAGGGGGACAGGGTTACAATGAGCAGTCCTTC	CASSLGGQGYNEQSF
-	TRBV6-1	-	TRBJ1-1	TGTGCCAGCAGCGTCCTAGGGGTGAACACTGGAGCTCTCTTT	CASSVLGVNTGALF
TRBD2	TRBV12-3/TRBV12-4	-	TRBJ2-5	TGTGCCAGTAGTTTAGGGGCGGGAGTGCGGGGAAATGAGACCCAGTACTTC	CASSLGAGVRGNETQYF
-	TRBV4-1	-	TRBJ2-1	TGCGCCGGCAGCCAAGATTATCTCAATGATCAGTTCTTC	CAGSQDYLNDQFF
-	TRBV6-1	-	TRBJ2-2	TGTGCCAGTGCCGTCGGGGAGCTGTTTTTT	CASAVGELFF
TRBD2	TRBV6-5	-	TRBJ2-2	TGTGCCAGCAGTTATGGACTAGCGCCTAACACCGGGGAGCTGATTTTT	CASSYGLAPNTGELIF
-	TRBV11-2	-	TRBJ1-1	TGTGGCAACAGCCCCGGAACAGAAGCTTTCTTT	CGNSPGTEAFF
-	TRBV9	once	TRBJ2-2	TGTGCCAGCAGCGTAGGCACTGTGGGAGCGAACACCGGGGTGCTGTTTTTT	CASSVGTVGANTGVLFF
TRBD2	TRBV11-3	-	TRBJ2-3	TGTGCCAGCATCTTAGGTTTTGGAGCGGGAGCAGGAGGCACGAATACGCAGTATTTT	CASILGFGAGAGGTNTQYF
-	TRBV30	many	TRBJ2-1	TGTGCCAGCCCCGACTCCTACAATGAGCAGTTCTTC	CASPDSYNEQFF
TRBD1	TRBV6-5	-	TRBJ1-2	TGTGTCAGCAGTAGGACAGGGGGCAATGGCTACACGTTC	CVSSRTGGNGYTF
-	TRBV4-1	-	TRBJ2-4	TGCGCCAGCAGCCCGGAAATGAATAGGAACACGAGCAAGTGGTACTTC	CASSPEMNRNTSKWYF